This T cell receptor (beta chain) was captured in a study of blood T cell repertoires in COVID-19. Looking at the study overall: PBMCs, B-cell-depleted T cells, or T cells provided the cDNA or gDNA that made up the material.

Methods used by the authors: Amplified reference gene primers provided the basis for estimating nucleated cell counts. The table came from immunoSEQ multiplex PCR; TCRdb's copy has only in-frame clones and leaves some out. That table gives V, J and clone size, and the DNA gave D and trimming. The sample has 110,000 to 150,000 clones, around nine tenths seen once. CDR1 is KGHSH, CDR2 LQKENI, per germline. CDR3 length: 15 amino acids. V gave up 6 bases and J gave up 2 bases, with 11 bases separating them. This chain links TRBV18 with TRBJ1-6; D unresolved. The receptor's source is a human donor in a cohort sampled during active COVID-19. The sequenced sample was peripheral blood. In DNA, the CDR3 is TGTGCCAGCTCCCCCGGGGTTACCTATAATTCACCCCTCCACTTT. Protein: CASSPGVTYNSPLHF.